The clone carrying this T cell receptor beta chain has only a few counts. The target antigen is unknown. The J segment lost 1 base and the V segment lost 0 bases, leaving 7 bases of the junction unmatched. The germline V gene has CDR1 MGHRA and CDR2 YSYEKL. This CDR3 has 18 residues. PCR involved 60 Vbeta and 13 Jbeta primers. Method: immunoSEQ multiplex PCR; TCRdb's copy keeps in-frame clones and lacks some. The repertoire includes some 200,000 clones, under 9.5% of them detected once, and less than 1.5% sits in the top ten. This record comes from a study of cytomegalovirus exposure and HLA in healthy donors. Study-level background: Earlier, roughly 120 million unique TCR beta sequences were recovered from about 179 million T cells by an analysis. Overall study findings and caveats: Later analysis suggested links between common viral pathogens and several top significant clusters. Association of under 20,000 TCR beta sequences with HLA alleles was found at 0.05 false discovery rate in a later analysis.

The TCR originated in a woman in her 30s in good health and CMV-seropositive. Sequenced input: PBMCs. The chain combines TRBV4-1 with TRBJ2-5, with 11 positions matching TRBD2. DNA for the CDR3: TGCGCCAGCAGCCAAGATTCTGGGACTAGCGGTCCCCAAGAGACCCAGTACTTC. It codes for CASSQDSGTSGPQETQYF.